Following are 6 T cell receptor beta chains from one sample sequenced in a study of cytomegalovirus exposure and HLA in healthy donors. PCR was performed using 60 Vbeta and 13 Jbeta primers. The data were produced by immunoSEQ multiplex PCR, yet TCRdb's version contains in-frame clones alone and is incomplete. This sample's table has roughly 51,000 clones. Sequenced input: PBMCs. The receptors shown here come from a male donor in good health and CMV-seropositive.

The DNA of the CDR3 is TGTGCCAGCACTGAACAGGGATCGGAGGAAAAACTGTTTTTT. Protein product: CASTEQGSEEKLFF. The chain joins TRBV18 to TRBJ1-4, with a weak D call TRBD1 (6 bases). The V gene's germline CDR1 is KGHSH and CDR2 LQKENI. CDR3 length equals 14 residues. V lost 8 bases, J lost 8 bases, and 18 bases lay in between.

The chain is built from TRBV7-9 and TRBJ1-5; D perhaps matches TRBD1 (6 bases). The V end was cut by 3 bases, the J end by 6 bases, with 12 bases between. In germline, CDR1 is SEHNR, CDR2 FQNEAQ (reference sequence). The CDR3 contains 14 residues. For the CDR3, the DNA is TGTGCCAGCAGCTTTTCAGGGGTCGGTCAGCCCCAGCATTTT. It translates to CASSFSGVGQPQHF.

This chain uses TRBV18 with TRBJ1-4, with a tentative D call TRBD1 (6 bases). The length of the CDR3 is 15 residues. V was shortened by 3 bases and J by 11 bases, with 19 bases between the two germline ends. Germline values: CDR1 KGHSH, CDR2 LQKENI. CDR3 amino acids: CASSPPHRAGEKLFF. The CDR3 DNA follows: TGTGCCAGCTCACCCCCCCATAGGGCAGGGGAGAAACTGTTTTTT.

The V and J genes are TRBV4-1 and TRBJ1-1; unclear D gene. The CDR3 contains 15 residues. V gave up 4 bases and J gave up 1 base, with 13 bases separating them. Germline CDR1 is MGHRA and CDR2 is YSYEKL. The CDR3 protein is CASSPGASRNTEAFF. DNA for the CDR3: TGCGCCAGCAGCCCGGGTGCGAGCAGGAACACTGAAGCTTTCTTT.

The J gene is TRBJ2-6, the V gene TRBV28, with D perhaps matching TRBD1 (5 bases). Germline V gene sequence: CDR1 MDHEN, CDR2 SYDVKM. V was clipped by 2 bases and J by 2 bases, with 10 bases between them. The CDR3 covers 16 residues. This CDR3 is CASSLRRAAGANVLTF. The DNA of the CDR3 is TGTGCCAGCAGTTTACGCAGGGCCGCTGGGGCCAACGTCCTGACTTTC.

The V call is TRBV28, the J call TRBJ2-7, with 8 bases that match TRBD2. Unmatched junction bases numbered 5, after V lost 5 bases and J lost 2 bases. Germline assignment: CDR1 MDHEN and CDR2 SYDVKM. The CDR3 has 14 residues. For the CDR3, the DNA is TGTGCCAGCAGTCCGGGGGGGCCCCCCTACGAGCAGTACTTC. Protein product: CASSPGGPPYEQYF.